This T cell receptor (beta chain) was recorded in a study of multiple sclerosis patients with progressive multifocal leukoencephalopathy. General study findings and limits: PML-onset expanded TRB clones were detectable before and during natalizumab therapy.

Trimming removed 0 bases from V and 5 bases from J, with 13 bases in between. This CDR3 has 15 amino acids. Per the germline V gene, CDR1 is SGHVS and CDR2 is FQNEAQ. The table came from immunoSEQ multiplex PCR; TCRdb's copy has only in-frame clones and leaves some out. The table lists tens of thousands of clones, more than 80% of them singletons. Specified time point: time of PML onset. Every listed patient previously received interferon beta; all PML patients were women. T3 refers to blood collected at the onset of PML. Worth noting for this clone: Its target is unknown.

Sequencing was performed on PBMCs, taken from a patient treated with natalizumab. This clonotype was sampled from a young woman with progressive multifocal leukoencephalopathy. The chain has TRBV7-8 and TRBJ1-2, with D possibly matching TRBD1 (5 bases). For the CDR3, the DNA is TGTGCCAGCAGCTTAGCGCCAGGGAGTGAGTATGGCTACACCTTC. Its translation is CASSLAPGSEYGYTF.